The rows below give T cell receptor beta chains drawn from one sample of a study of blood T cell repertoires in COVID-19. The repertoire was sequenced with immunoSEQ multiplex PCR; TCRdb's copy has only in-frame clones and lacks some. The table lists some 150,000 clones, more than 80% of them singletons. The sequencing input was peripheral blood. Source of these receptors: a man aged 70-80 years with acute or convalescent COVID-19. CDR3s include the opening cysteine and the closing phenylalanine or tryptophan. The order of the fields is J gene, D gene, V gene, clone size, CDR3 DNA, CDR3 protein. A D gene is named only where the DNA matches it firmly. Only part of the rows carry a size: once, few, many, or a class if the clone is expanded.

j_gene: TRBJ2-1; d_gene: .; v_gene: TRBV7-2; abundance: .; CDR3nt: TGTGCCAGCAGTCGAAATCGTCCAGGGGTTACCGATGAGCAGTTCTTC; CDR3aa: CASSRNRPGVTDEQFF
j_gene: TRBJ1-5; d_gene: .; v_gene: TRBV7-3; abundance: .; CDR3nt: TGTGCCAGCAGCTCAATTATAGGCGGGGGGGTATACAGCCAGCCCCAGCATTTT; CDR3aa: CASSSIIGGGVYSQPQHF
j_gene: TRBJ2-1; d_gene: .; v_gene: TRBV11-3; abundance: few; CDR3nt: TGTGCCAGCAGCTCCGGACTCGCCTCCTACAATGAGCAGTTCTTC; CDR3aa: CASSSGLASYNEQFF
j_gene: TRBJ1-5; d_gene: .; v_gene: TRBV25-1; abundance: few; CDR3nt: TGTGCCAGCAGCACAGGTGGCGGAGCCCAGCATTTT; CDR3aa: CASSTGGGAQHF
j_gene: TRBJ2-7; d_gene: .; v_gene: TRBV4-2; abundance: .; CDR3nt: TGTGCCAGCAGCCAAGACACTGCCCTACGAGGGAATACGTACGAGCAGTACTTC; CDR3aa: CASSQDTALRGNTYEQYF
j_gene: TRBJ2-2; d_gene: .; v_gene: TRBV9; abundance: .; CDR3nt: TGTGCCAGCAGCGTAGGGGGAGGAGGATGGGCGAACACCGGGGAGCTGTTTTTT; CDR3aa: CASSVGGGGWANTGELFF
j_gene: TRBJ1-2; d_gene: .; v_gene: TRBV13; abundance: .; CDR3nt: TGTGCCAGCAGTCCCCAAGGGGAGGCCTTCTATGGCTACACCTTC; CDR3aa: CASSPQGEAFYGYTF
j_gene: TRBJ2-1; d_gene: .; v_gene: TRBV10-3; abundance: .; CDR3nt: TGTGCCATCAGTGGGGAGAATGAGCAGTTCTTC; CDR3aa: CAISGENEQFF
j_gene: TRBJ1-5; d_gene: .; v_gene: TRBV30; abundance: .; CDR3nt: TGTGCCTGGAGTGTGGGAGGGGACCGTCAGCCCCAGCATTTT; CDR3aa: CAWSVGGDRQPQHF
j_gene: TRBJ1-5; d_gene: .; v_gene: TRBV28; abundance: .; CDR3nt: TGTGCCATCAAATCCTCTGAACAGGCGAATAATCAGCCCCAGCATTTT; CDR3aa: CAIKSSEQANNQPQHF
j_gene: TRBJ2-5; d_gene: .; v_gene: TRBV10-2; abundance: .; CDR3nt: TGCGCCAGCAGTGAAATCGGGGAGACCCAGTACTTC; CDR3aa: CASSEIGETQYF
j_gene: TRBJ2-5; d_gene: .; v_gene: TRBV5-1; abundance: .; CDR3nt: TGCGCCAGCAGCTTGTTCCGGTCCCAAGAGACCCAGTACTTC; CDR3aa: CASSLFRSQETQYF
j_gene: TRBJ2-1; d_gene: TRBD2; v_gene: TRBV5-5; abundance: .; CDR3nt: TGTGCCAGCAGCCGTAGACTAGCGGGTGGCAATGAGCAGTTCTTC; CDR3aa: CASSRRLAGGNEQFF
j_gene: TRBJ1-4; d_gene: .; v_gene: TRBV2; abundance: .; CDR3nt: TGTGCCAGCGTCAGACAGCGCGAAGAAAAACTGTTTTTT; CDR3aa: CASVRQREEKLFF